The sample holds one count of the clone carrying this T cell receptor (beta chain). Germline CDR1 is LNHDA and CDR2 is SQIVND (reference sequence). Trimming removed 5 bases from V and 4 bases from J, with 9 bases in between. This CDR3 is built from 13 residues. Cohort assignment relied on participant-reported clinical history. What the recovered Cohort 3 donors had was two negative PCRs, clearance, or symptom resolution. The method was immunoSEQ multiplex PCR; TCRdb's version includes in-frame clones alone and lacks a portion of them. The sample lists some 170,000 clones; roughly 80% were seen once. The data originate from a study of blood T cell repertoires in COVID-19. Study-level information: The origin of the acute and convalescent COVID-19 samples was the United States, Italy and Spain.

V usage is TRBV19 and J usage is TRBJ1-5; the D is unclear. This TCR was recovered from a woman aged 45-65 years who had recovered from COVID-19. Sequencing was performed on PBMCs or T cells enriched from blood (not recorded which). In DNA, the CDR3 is TGTGCCAGTAGTGACCAACAGAATCAGCCCCAGCATTTT. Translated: CASSDQQNQPQHF.